The T cell receptor (beta chain) under discussion was sequenced for a study of cytomegalovirus exposure and HLA in healthy donors. The PCR contained 60 Vbeta and 13 Jbeta primers. Produced via immunoSEQ multiplex PCR; TCRdb's table is partial and in-frame only. The sample lists over 100,000 clones, around 78% occurring once. Input material: PBMCs. This clonotype was sampled from a woman in her twenties or thirties in good health and CMV-seropositive.

The CDR3 is CASSGLAGALYEQYF. CDR3 DNA: TGTGCCAGCAGTGGCTTAGCGGGGGCCCTCTACGAGCAGTACTTC. The chain has TRBV28 and TRBJ2-7, with 9 bases identical to TRBD2. Germline CDR1 MDHEN, CDR2 SYDVKM. CDR3 length equals 15 residues. J gave up 3 bases and V 5 bases, and 8 bases lay outside the gene matches.